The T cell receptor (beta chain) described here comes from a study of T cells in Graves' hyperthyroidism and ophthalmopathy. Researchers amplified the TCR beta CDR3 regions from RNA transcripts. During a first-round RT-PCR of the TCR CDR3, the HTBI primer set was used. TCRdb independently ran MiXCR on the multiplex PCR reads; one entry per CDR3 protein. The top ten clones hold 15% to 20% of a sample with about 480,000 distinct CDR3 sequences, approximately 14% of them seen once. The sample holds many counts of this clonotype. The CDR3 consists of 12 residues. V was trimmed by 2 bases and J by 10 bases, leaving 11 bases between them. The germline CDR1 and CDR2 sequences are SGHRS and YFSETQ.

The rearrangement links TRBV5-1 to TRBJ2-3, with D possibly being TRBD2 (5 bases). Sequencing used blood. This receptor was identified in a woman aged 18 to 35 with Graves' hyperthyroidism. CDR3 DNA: TGCGCCAGCAGCTTAAGGCAGGAGGCGCAGTATTTT. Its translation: CASSLRQEAQYF.